These T cell receptor beta chains were read from a single sample in a study of blood T cell repertoires in COVID-19. Profiled with immunoSEQ multiplex PCR; TCRdb holds only in-frame clones, not every one. The table has more than 200,000 clones, approximately 80% seen once. The specimen was peripheral blood. All receptors come from a woman older than 75 with acute or convalescent COVID-19. CDR3s include the opening cysteine and the closing phenylalanine or tryptophan. D genes are given only for firm matches. Rows may omit the clone size; those that give it use once, few, many or a size class.

CDR3aa: CASSSPETQYF
CDR3nt: TGTGCCAGCTCCTCCCCCGAGACCCAGTACTTC
abundance: NA
v_gene: TRBV18
d_gene: NA
j_gene: TRBJ2-5

CDR3aa: CATSRDVNSAFNEKLFF
CDR3nt: TGTGCCACCAGCAGAGATGTAAACAGTGCCTTTAATGAAAAACTGTTTTTT
abundance: NA
v_gene: TRBV15
d_gene: NA
j_gene: TRBJ1-4

CDR3aa: CASSYETSGVQETQYF
CDR3nt: TGTGCCAGCAGCTACGAGACTAGCGGGGTCCAAGAGACCCAGTACTTC
abundance: NA
v_gene: TRBV11-3
d_gene: TRBD2
j_gene: TRBJ2-5

CDR3aa: CATTRPGQAYEQYF
CDR3nt: TGTGCCACCACACGCCCGGGACAGGCCTACGAGCAGTACTTC
abundance: NA
v_gene: TRBV10-3
d_gene: TRBD1
j_gene: TRBJ2-7

CDR3aa: CASSLLGVATNEKLFF
CDR3nt: TGTGCCAGCAGTTTACTAGGAGTTGCAACTAATGAAAAACTGTTTTTT
abundance: few
v_gene: TRBV28
d_gene: NA
j_gene: TRBJ1-4

CDR3aa: CASSSFKQGWSTGELFF
CDR3nt: TGTGCCAGCAGCTCCTTCAAACAGGGGTGGAGCACCGGGGAGCTGTTTTTT
abundance: NA
v_gene: TRBV5-4
d_gene: TRBD1
j_gene: TRBJ2-2

CDR3aa: CASSLGGGLVEQYF
CDR3nt: TGTGCCAGCAGCTTAGGAGGAGGACTGGTCGAGCAGTACTTC
abundance: NA
v_gene: TRBV7-2
d_gene: NA
j_gene: TRBJ2-7

CDR3aa: CASSLYGTGALSTNEKLFF
CDR3nt: TGTGCCAGCAGCTTATACGGGACAGGGGCCCTTTCAACTAATGAAAAACTGTTTTTT
abundance: NA
v_gene: TRBV5-4
d_gene: TRBD1
j_gene: TRBJ1-4

CDR3aa: CASSYGTGRSEAFF
CDR3nt: TGTGCCAGTAGCTACGGGACAGGGCGTTCAGAAGCTTTCTTT
abundance: NA
v_gene: TRBV19
d_gene: TRBD1
j_gene: TRBJ1-1

CDR3aa: CSASGGYLLTF
CDR3nt: TGCAGTGCTAGTGGGGGCTACTTACTGACTTTC
abundance: NA
v_gene: TRBV20-1
d_gene: NA
j_gene: TRBJ2-6

CDR3aa: CASSEKTARQETQYF
CDR3nt: TGTGCCAGCAGTGAGAAGACAGCCCGACAAGAGACCCAGTACTTC
abundance: NA
v_gene: TRBV6-4
d_gene: NA
j_gene: TRBJ2-5

CDR3aa: CASSLLTSTGELFF
CDR3nt: TGCGCCAGCAGCTTGTTGACATCCACCGGGGAGCTGTTTTTT
abundance: NA
v_gene: TRBV5-1
d_gene: NA
j_gene: TRBJ2-2

CDR3aa: CASSPTDNMNTEAFF
CDR3nt: TGTGCCAGCTCACCTACCGACAACATGAACACTGAAGCTTTCTTT
abundance: NA
v_gene: TRBV18
d_gene: NA
j_gene: TRBJ1-1

CDR3aa: CASSPTRGKGGYGYTF
CDR3nt: TGTGCCAGCAGTCCCACCCGCGGGAAGGGAGGGTATGGCTACACCTTC
abundance: NA
v_gene: TRBV28
d_gene: NA
j_gene: TRBJ1-2

CDR3aa: CASSQEGRTGELFF
CDR3nt: TGCGCCAGCAGCCAAGAGGGGCGGACCGGGGAGCTGTTTTTT
abundance: NA
v_gene: TRBV4-3
d_gene: NA
j_gene: TRBJ2-2

CDR3aa: CATSPGGSQPQHF
CDR3nt: TGTGCCACCAGTCCGGGGGGGAGTCAGCCCCAGCATTTT
abundance: NA
v_gene: TRBV24-1
d_gene: NA
j_gene: TRBJ1-5

CDR3aa: CASTGQGGTEAFF
CDR3nt: TGTGCCAGCACGGGACAGGGTGGCACTGAAGCTTTCTTT
abundance: NA
v_gene: TRBV7-9
d_gene: TRBD1
j_gene: TRBJ1-1

CDR3aa: CASSFDRVNTGELFF
CDR3nt: TGTGCCAGCAGCTTCGACAGGGTTAACACCGGGGAGCTGTTTTTT
abundance: NA
v_gene: TRBV7-2
d_gene: TRBD1
j_gene: TRBJ2-2

CDR3aa: CASRDLDRGEFF
CDR3nt: TGTGCCAGCAGGGACCTGGACAGGGGTGAGTTCTTC
abundance: NA
v_gene: TRBV2
d_gene: TRBD1
j_gene: TRBJ2-1

CDR3aa: CASSKGARGYGYTF
CDR3nt: TGTGCCAGCAGCAAAGGAGCTAGGGGGTATGGCTACACCTTC
abundance: NA
v_gene: TRBV21-1
d_gene: NA
j_gene: TRBJ1-2

CDR3aa: CASSLASGTGANEQFF
CDR3nt: TGTGCCAGCAGCCTCGCATCCGGGACAGGGGCCAATGAGCAGTTCTTC
abundance: NA
v_gene: TRBV7-2
d_gene: TRBD1
j_gene: TRBJ2-1

CDR3aa: CASSPRIAQGTEAFF
CDR3nt: TGTGCCAGCAGCCCGCGGATAGCTCAGGGGACTGAAGCTTTCTTT
abundance: few
v_gene: TRBV9
d_gene: NA
j_gene: TRBJ1-1

CDR3aa: CASHREANYGYTF
CDR3nt: TGTGCCAGCCACAGGGAAGCTAACTATGGCTACACCTTC
abundance: NA
v_gene: TRBV19
d_gene: NA
j_gene: TRBJ1-2

CDR3aa: CASSSWSVSYEQYF
CDR3nt: TGTGCCAGCAGCTCTTGGAGCGTATCCTACGAGCAGTACTTC
abundance: NA
v_gene: TRBV5-6
d_gene: NA
j_gene: TRBJ2-7

CDR3aa: CASSQLPGGSNEQFF
CDR3nt: TGTGCCAGCAGCCAACTGCCGGGAGGCTCCAATGAGCAGTTCTTC
abundance: NA
v_gene: TRBV3-1/TRBV3-2
d_gene: TRBD2
j_gene: TRBJ2-1

CDR3aa: CASSTYRAANEKLFF
CDR3nt: TGTGCCAGCAGTACGTACAGGGCGGCTAATGAAAAACTGTTTTTT
abundance: once
v_gene: TRBV25-1
d_gene: NA
j_gene: TRBJ1-4

CDR3aa: CASTYGRAVSYNEQFF
CDR3nt: TGTGCCAGCACCTACGGGAGGGCGGTTTCCTACAATGAGCAGTTCTTC
abundance: few
v_gene: TRBV5-4
d_gene: TRBD2
j_gene: TRBJ2-1

CDR3aa: CASRGTSGYNEQFF
CDR3nt: TGTGCCAGCAGGGGGACTAGCGGTTACAATGAGCAGTTCTTC
abundance: once
v_gene: TRBV6-5
d_gene: TRBD2
j_gene: TRBJ2-1

CDR3aa: CASSLSGTENSGNTIYF
CDR3nt: TGCGCCAGCAGCTTGTCGGGAACGGAGAACTCTGGAAACACCATATATTTT
abundance: NA
v_gene: TRBV5-1
d_gene: NA
j_gene: TRBJ1-3

CDR3aa: CASSPDRVADTEAFF
CDR3nt: TGTGCCAGCAGCCCCGACAGGGTGGCGGACACTGAAGCTTTCTTT
abundance: NA
v_gene: TRBV7-2
d_gene: TRBD1
j_gene: TRBJ1-1

CDR3aa: CASSLADRVGYNGYTF
CDR3nt: TGTGCCAGCAGTTTAGCTGACAGGGTGGGGTATAACGGCTACACCTTC
abundance: NA
v_gene: TRBV27
d_gene: TRBD1
j_gene: TRBJ1-2

CDR3aa: CASSIQGADGYTF
CDR3nt: TGTGCCAGCAGCATACAGGGGGCGGATGGCTACACCTTC
abundance: NA
v_gene: TRBV12-3/TRBV12-4
d_gene: TRBD1
j_gene: TRBJ1-2

CDR3aa: CASSLGISGRGQAEQFF
CDR3nt: TGTGCCAGCAGCTTAGGTATTAGCGGGAGGGGGCAGGCAGAGCAGTTCTTC
abundance: NA
v_gene: TRBV7-9
d_gene: TRBD2
j_gene: TRBJ2-1

CDR3aa: CASSVTGYNSPLHF
CDR3nt: TGTGCCAGCAGTGTGACAGGGTATAATTCACCCCTCCACTTT
abundance: many
v_gene: TRBV28
d_gene: TRBD1
j_gene: TRBJ1-6

CDR3aa: CASSLAGAWATGELFF
CDR3nt: TGTGCCAGCAGTCTCGCGGGCGCGTGGGCCACCGGGGAGCTGTTTTTT
abundance: NA
v_gene: TRBV5-4
d_gene: NA
j_gene: TRBJ2-2

CDR3aa: CASSGVAGGLGQPQHF
CDR3nt: TGTGCCAGCAGTGGGGTGGCAGGGGGTCTTGGTCAGCCCCAGCATTTT
abundance: NA
v_gene: TRBV6-2/TRBV6-3
d_gene: TRBD1
j_gene: TRBJ1-5

CDR3aa: CSAAGTSGRAGTDTQYF
CDR3nt: TGCAGCGCCGCCGGGACTAGCGGGAGGGCCGGCACAGATACGCAGTATTTT
abundance: NA
v_gene: TRBV29-1
d_gene: TRBD2
j_gene: TRBJ2-3

CDR3aa: CASSLSGTSAEQYF
CDR3nt: TGTGCCAGCAGCTTATCCGGGACATCAGCCGAGCAGTACTTC
abundance: NA
v_gene: TRBV5-4
d_gene: NA
j_gene: TRBJ2-7

CDR3aa: CASSVDVPGLAGAHNEQFF
CDR3nt: TGTGCCAGCAGCGTAGACGTTCCGGGACTAGCGGGAGCCCACAATGAGCAGTTCTTC
abundance: NA
v_gene: TRBV9
d_gene: TRBD2
j_gene: TRBJ2-1

CDR3aa: CASSPGRREKSNEQFF
CDR3nt: TGCGCCAGCAGCCCTGGCAGGCGGGAGAAGAGCAATGAGCAGTTCTTC
abundance: NA
v_gene: TRBV4-1
d_gene: TRBD2
j_gene: TRBJ2-1

CDR3aa: CASSRTGGDTGELFF
CDR3nt: TGTGCCAGTAGTAGGACAGGGGGTGACACCGGGGAGCTGTTTTTT
abundance: NA
v_gene: TRBV19
d_gene: TRBD1
j_gene: TRBJ2-2

CDR3aa: CASSTGLAGASQETQYF
CDR3nt: TGTGCCAGCAGTACCGGACTAGCGGGGGCAAGCCAAGAGACCCAGTACTTC
abundance: few
v_gene: TRBV6-2/TRBV6-3
d_gene: TRBD2
j_gene: TRBJ2-5

CDR3aa: CASRTQNTGELFF
CDR3nt: TGTGCCAGTAGGACACAGAACACCGGGGAGCTGTTTTTT
abundance: few
v_gene: TRBV19
d_gene: NA
j_gene: TRBJ2-2

CDR3aa: CASKRSAYNEQFF
CDR3nt: TGTGCCAGCAAACGGTCCGCATACAATGAGCAGTTCTTC
abundance: NA
v_gene: TRBV2
d_gene: NA
j_gene: TRBJ2-1

CDR3aa: CASSLAGTLTLNTEAFF
CDR3nt: TGTGCCAGCAGTCTAGCCGGGACACTAACCTTGAACACTGAAGCTTTCTTT
abundance: NA
v_gene: TRBV28
d_gene: NA
j_gene: TRBJ1-1

CDR3aa: CASSLLVSSYEQYF
CDR3nt: TGTGCCAGCAGCTTGCTGGTCAGCTCCTACGAGCAGTACTTC
abundance: NA
v_gene: TRBV5-6
d_gene: NA
j_gene: TRBJ2-7

CDR3aa: CASSPPTSYLSGEQFF
CDR3nt: TGTGCCAGCTCACCACCGACTAGCTATCTATCTGGTGAGCAGTTCTTC
abundance: NA
v_gene: TRBV18
d_gene: TRBD2
j_gene: TRBJ2-1